Detailed here is one T cell receptor (beta chain). Its target is not known. The V and J ends lost 1 base and 5 bases, in that order; junction bases with no gene match: 7. The CDR3 runs 16 residues. Germline V gives CDR1 SGHVS, CDR2 FQNEAQ. This sample stems from a study of shared clonotypes between healthy human individuals. Study outcomes and limitations: Among donors, the sharing of clonotypes was expected to be influenced by sequencing depth. Approximately 4.6% of naive CD4 clonotypes were common to several donors. Generation of non-shared clonotypes was less probable than generation of clonotypes shared by all four donors.

The naive CD8 fraction comprised CD45RO-negative cells positively selected for CCR7 and excluded terminally differentiated effector memory CD45RA+ cells. All donors were Caucasian adults living in Nashville, Tennessee. Some clones are missing from TCRdb's copy, which holds only in-frame ones; the method was immunoSEQ multiplex PCR. The sample holds 2 million to 2.5 million clones, 85% to 95% seen once. This chain connects TRBV7-8 to TRBJ2-1; 8 nucleotides agree with TRBD2. The receptor was isolated from a man aged 18 to 30 in good health. Some clones in this sample may be carry-over from other donors' samples. The sample comprised naive CD8+ T cells from PBMCs. This CDR3 is CASSLVVREDNNEQFF. The CDR3 nucleotides read TGTGCCAGCAGCTTAGTGGTGCGGGAGGACAACAATGAGCAGTTCTTC.